Listed below are T cell receptor beta chains from one sample, sequenced in a study of human CD8 memory T cell subsets. With the 5' RACE reads reprocessed, TCRdb shows one record per CDR3 protein and no DNA. Here the sample table reports roughly 10,000 distinct CDR3 sequences. The sample consisted of CD8+ stem-like memory T cells (TSCM and TCM) sorted from PBMCs. Receptors were obtained from a human donor in good health. Each CDR3 is given with its conserved first and last residue. Clone size appears in some rows only: once, few, many, or a class for an expanded clone.

TRBJ2-5 TRBV7-9 NA CASSSLIPGQGVTQYF
TRBJ2-1 TRBV2 NA CASMGGQNEQFF
TRBJ1-4 TRBV7-2 NA CASSLGVSRGGNEKLFF
TRBJ2-7 TRBV28 NA CASRSSLRGYEQYF
TRBJ2-3 TRBV3-1 medium-sized CASSPEGSDTQYF
TRBJ2-7 TRBV6-5 NA CASTQFGGMGSEQYF
TRBJ2-2 TRBV24-1 medium-sized CATRAYAGELFF
TRBJ2-7 TRBV5-1 NA CASSLTQGGWTYEQYF
TRBJ2-7 TRBV20-1 NA CSAREGTSDEQYF
TRBJ2-2 TRBV15 NA CATSSSGTPNTGELFF
TRBJ2-7 TRBV4-1 NA CASSQDPYGGADEQYF
TRBJ2-7 TRBV19 NA CASSSLGTTFYEQYF
TRBJ2-3 TRBV5-1 NA CASFGTPGTQYF
TRBJ1-1 TRBV29-1 NA CSVAGGWVTEAFF
TRBJ2-1 TRBV7-9 NA CASSSRVRGGSYNEQFF
TRBJ2-7 TRBV24-1 NA CATSDPTGLEQYF
TRBJ2-7 TRBV7-6 NA CASSLTTGNLNEQYF
TRBJ2-1 TRBV6-6 NA CASSEASGYNEQFF
TRBJ1-2 TRBV28 NA CASSLSWVGAGVNYGYTF
TRBJ2-1 TRBV6-5 NA CASSRRLAGDPYNEQFF
TRBJ2-7 TRBV7-2 medium-sized CASSSGLAVYEQYF
TRBJ2-7 TRBV7-9 NA CASSPPTGRSYEQYF
TRBJ2-3 TRBV28 NA CASSPWSGTGTDTQYF
TRBJ1-1 TRBV6-5 NA CASSHDRGWGTEAFF
TRBJ2-3 TRBV7-9 NA CASSPTLDFTSTDTQYF
TRBJ2-4 TRBV7-8 NA CASSLRGSNIQYF
TRBJ1-2 TRBV4-1 medium-sized CASSQKAGVSNYGYTF
TRBJ1-2 TRBV5-1 NA CASSFLPIEPRGGYTF
TRBJ2-1 TRBV19 NA CASSLGQGLSYNEQFF
TRBJ2-2 TRBV25-1 NA CASRVTGELFF
TRBJ2-7 TRBV7-3 NA CASSFTDEQYF
TRBJ2-7 TRBV5-4 NA CASSVVGYEQYF
TRBJ1-6 TRBV13 NA CASSFTGTGYNSPLHF
TRBJ2-7 TRBV20-1 NA CSAREGSGGGYEQYF
TRBJ2-7 TRBV18 NA CASSPRQGDHEQYF
TRBJ2-7 TRBV9 NA CASSVGSGPSYEQYF
TRBJ2-1 TRBV20-1 NA CSALSQASGRLEQFF
TRBJ2-7 TRBV7-9 medium-sized CASSFAQLNEQYF
TRBJ2-2 TRBV14 NA CASSQAPGLAGVTWTGELFF
TRBJ2-2 TRBV29-1 NA CSARLGDTGELFF
TRBJ2-5 TRBV20-1 NA CSASGVGDPLQETQYF
TRBJ2-7 TRBV28 NA CASSLSGGGEQYF
TRBJ1-5 TRBV7-9 NA CASSLAVGEGQPQHF
TRBJ2-1 TRBV6-2/TRBV6-3 NA CASSYSPNEQFF
TRBJ2-5 TRBV2 NA CASRWTTGGLETQYF
TRBJ1-3 TRBV29-1 NA CSVEDIGEGPGNTIYF
TRBJ2-1 TRBV12-3/TRBV12-4 NA CASSLGLAGVYNEQFF
TRBJ2-7 TRBV12-3/TRBV12-4 NA CASSLAAWGEQYF
TRBJ2-3 TRBV4-1 NA CASSQVGDTQYF
TRBJ2-1 TRBV21-1 NA CASSKGETGDNEQFF
TRBJ2-2 TRBV11-2 NA CASSSRRELFF
TRBJ1-4 TRBV7-6 NA CASSLAKLGELFF
TRBJ2-3 TRBV28 NA CASSLRSVSGRVITDTQYF
TRBJ2-7 TRBV28 medium-sized CASSTNPTYEQYF
TRBJ2-7 TRBV5-1 NA CASSTLQGSHEQYF
TRBJ1-2 TRBV20-1 NA CSASSQGAYGYTF
TRBJ2-2 TRBV7-6 NA CASSPEPGGLWTGELFF
TRBJ2-1 TRBV19 NA CASSRDLSSYNEQFF
TRBJ2-1 TRBV24-1 NA CATSDFYGQFF